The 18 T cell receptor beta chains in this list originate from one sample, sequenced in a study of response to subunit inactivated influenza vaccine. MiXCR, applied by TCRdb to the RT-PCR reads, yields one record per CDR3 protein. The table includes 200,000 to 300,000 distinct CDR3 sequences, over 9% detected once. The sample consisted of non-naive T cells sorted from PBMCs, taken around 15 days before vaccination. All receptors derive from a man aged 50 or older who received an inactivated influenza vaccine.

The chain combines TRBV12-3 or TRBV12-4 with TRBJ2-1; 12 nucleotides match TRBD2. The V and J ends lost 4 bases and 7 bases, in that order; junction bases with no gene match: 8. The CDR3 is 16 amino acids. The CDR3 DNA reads TGTGCCAGCAGTTCTAGCGGGAGGGTCCTTGGTAATGAGCAGTTCTTC. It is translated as CASSSSGRVLGNEQFF.

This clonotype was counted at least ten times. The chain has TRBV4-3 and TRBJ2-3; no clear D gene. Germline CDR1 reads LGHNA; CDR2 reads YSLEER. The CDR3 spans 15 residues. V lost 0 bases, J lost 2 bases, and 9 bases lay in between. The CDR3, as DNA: TGCGCCAGCAGCCAAGAGGGCAGGTACACAGATACGCAGTATTTT. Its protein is CASSQEGRYTDTQYF.

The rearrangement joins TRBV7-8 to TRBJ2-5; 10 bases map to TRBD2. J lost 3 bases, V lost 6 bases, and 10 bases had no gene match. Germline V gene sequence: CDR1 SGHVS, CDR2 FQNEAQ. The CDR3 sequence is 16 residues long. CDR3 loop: CASRPTELAGKETQYF. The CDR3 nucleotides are TGTGCCAGCAGGCCAACGGAACTAGCGGGGAAAGAGACCCAGTACTTC.

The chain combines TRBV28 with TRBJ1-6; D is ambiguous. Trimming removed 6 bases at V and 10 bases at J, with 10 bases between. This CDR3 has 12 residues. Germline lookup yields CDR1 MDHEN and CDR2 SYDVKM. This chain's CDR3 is CASRFRLSPLHF. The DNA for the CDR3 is TGTGCCAGCAGGTTCAGGCTGTCACCCCTCCACTTT.

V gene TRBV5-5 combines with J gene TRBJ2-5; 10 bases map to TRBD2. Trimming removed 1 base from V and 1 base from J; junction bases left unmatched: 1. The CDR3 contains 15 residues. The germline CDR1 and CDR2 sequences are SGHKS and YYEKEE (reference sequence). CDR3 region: CASSLTSGVQETQYF. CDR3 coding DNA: TGTGCCAGCAGCTTGACTAGCGGGGTCCAAGAGACCCAGTACTTC.

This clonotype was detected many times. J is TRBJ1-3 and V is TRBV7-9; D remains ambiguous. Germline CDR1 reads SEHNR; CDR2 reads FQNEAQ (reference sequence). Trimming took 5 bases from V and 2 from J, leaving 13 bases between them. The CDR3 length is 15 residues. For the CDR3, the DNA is TGTGCCAGCAGCCCCGGGTGGGAGACTGGAAACACCATATATTTT. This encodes CASSPGWETGNTIYF.

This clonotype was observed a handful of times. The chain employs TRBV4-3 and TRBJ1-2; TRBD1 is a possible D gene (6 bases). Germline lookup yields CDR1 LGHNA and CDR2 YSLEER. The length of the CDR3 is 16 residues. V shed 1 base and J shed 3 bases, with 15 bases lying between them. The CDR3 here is CASSQVWGALDYGYTF. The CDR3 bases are TGCGCCAGCAGCCAAGTGTGGGGGGCGCTTGACTATGGCTACACCTTC.

The CDR3 DNA reads as TGTGCCAGCCAGCGGGGGGGCGGCGATGAGCAGTTCTTC. Translated: CASQRGGGDEQFF. The gene calls are TRBV6-6 and TRBJ2-1; 10 bases are a match to TRBD2. Germline assignment: CDR1 MNHNY and CDR2 SVGAGI (reference sequence). This CDR3 is built from 13 residues. J lost 8 bases, V lost 8 bases, and 6 bases had no gene match.

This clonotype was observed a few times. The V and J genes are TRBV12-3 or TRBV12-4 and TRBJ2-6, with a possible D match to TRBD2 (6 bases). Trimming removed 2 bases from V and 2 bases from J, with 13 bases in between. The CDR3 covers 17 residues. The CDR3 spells CASSLRGGTTGANVLTF. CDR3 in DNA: TGTGCCAGCAGTTTAAGGGGCGGGACGACTGGGGCCAACGTCCTGACTTTC.

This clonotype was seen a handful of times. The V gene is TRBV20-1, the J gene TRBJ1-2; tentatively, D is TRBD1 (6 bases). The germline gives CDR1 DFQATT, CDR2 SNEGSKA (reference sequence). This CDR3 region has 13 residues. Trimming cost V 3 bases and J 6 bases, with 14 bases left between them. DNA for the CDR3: TGCAGTGCTAGCCCCAGGGGCACGGATGGCTACACCTTC. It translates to CSASPRGTDGYTF.

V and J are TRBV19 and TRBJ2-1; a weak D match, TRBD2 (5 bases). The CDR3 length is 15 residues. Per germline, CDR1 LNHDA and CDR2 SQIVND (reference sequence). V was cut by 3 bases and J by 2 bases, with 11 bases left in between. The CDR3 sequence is CASSIGLAPYNEQFF. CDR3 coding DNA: TGTGCCAGTAGTATCGGGCTAGCCCCCTACAATGAGCAGTTCTTC.

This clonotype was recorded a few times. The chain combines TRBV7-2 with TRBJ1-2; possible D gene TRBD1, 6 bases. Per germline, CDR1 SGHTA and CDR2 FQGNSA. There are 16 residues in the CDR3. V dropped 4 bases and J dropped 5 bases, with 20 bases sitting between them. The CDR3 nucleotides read TGTGCCAGCAGCTCTAGGGGGTCAGCCGTATGGTATGGCTACACCTTC. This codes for CASSSRGSAVWYGYTF.

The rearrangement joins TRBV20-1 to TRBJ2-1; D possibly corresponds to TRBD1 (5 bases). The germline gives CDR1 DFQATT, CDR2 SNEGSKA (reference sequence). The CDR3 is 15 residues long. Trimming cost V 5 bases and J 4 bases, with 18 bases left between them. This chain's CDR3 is CSASTASRFYNEQFF. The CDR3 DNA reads TGCAGTGCTTCGACAGCCAGCCGGTTTTACAATGAGCAGTTCTTC.

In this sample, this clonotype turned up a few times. DNA of the CDR3: TGTGCCACCAGCTCCGTGGGGGGGATAGGTGAGCAGTTCTTC. This gives the protein CATSSVGGIGEQFF. This rearrangement joins TRBV15 to TRBJ2-1; TRBD2 matches at 7 bases. The CDR3 loop spans 14 amino acids. V dropped 5 bases and J dropped 9; count of bases not matched to a gene: 10. Per germline, CDR1 LNHNV and CDR2 YYDKDF (reference sequence).

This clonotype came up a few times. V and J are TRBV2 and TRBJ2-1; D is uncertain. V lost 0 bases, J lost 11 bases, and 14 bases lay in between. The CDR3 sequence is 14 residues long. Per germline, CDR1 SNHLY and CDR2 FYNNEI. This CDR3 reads CASSEALRQPQQFF. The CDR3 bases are TGTGCCAGCAGTGAAGCGCTTCGTCAGCCGCAGCAGTTCTTC.

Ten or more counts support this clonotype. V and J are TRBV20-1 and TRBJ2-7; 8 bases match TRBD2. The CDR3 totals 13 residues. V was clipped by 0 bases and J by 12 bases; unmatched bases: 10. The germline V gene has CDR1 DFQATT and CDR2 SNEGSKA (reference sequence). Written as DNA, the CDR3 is TGCAGTGCTAGAGATTCGTCGGGAGGGCCCCCGTACTTC. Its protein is CSARDSSGGPPYF.

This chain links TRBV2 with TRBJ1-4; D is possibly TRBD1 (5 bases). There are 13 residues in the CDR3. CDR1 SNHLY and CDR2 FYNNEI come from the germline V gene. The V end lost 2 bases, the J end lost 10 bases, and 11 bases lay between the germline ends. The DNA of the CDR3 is TGTGCCAGCAGTGAATCACAGGATGGAAAACTGTTTTTT. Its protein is CASSESQDGKLFF.

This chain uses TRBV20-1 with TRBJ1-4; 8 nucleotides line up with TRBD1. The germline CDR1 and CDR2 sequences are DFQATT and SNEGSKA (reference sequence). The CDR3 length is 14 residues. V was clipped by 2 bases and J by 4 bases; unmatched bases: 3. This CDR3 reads CSARLGQGNEKLFF. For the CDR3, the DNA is TGCAGTGCTAGACTCGGACAGGGTAATGAAAAACTGTTTTTT.